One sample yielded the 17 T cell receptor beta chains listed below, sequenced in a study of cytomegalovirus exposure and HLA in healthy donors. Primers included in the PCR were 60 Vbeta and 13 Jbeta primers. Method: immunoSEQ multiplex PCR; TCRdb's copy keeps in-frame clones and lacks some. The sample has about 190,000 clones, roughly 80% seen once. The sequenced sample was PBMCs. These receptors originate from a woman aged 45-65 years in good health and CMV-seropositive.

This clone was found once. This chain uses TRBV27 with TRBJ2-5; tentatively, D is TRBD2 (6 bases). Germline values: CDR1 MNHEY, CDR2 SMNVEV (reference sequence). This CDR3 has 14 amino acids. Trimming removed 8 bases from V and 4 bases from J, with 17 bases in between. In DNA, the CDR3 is TGTGCCAGCTCCTCTTTCGGGGGAGCAGAGACCCAGTACTTC. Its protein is CASSSFGGAETQYF.

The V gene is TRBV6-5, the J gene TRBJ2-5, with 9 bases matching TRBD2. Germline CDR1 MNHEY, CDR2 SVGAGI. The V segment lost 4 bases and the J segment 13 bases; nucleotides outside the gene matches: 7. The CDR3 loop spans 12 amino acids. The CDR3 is CASSSTGTSLYF. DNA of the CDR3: TGTGCCAGCAGTTCGACCGGGACTAGCCTGTACTTC.

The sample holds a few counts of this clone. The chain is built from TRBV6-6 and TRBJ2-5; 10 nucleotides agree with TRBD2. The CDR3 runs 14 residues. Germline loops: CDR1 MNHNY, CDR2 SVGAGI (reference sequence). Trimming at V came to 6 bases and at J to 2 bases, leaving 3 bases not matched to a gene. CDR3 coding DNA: TGTGCCAGCAGACGACTAGCGGGTCAAGAGACCCAGTACTTC. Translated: CASRRLAGQETQYF.

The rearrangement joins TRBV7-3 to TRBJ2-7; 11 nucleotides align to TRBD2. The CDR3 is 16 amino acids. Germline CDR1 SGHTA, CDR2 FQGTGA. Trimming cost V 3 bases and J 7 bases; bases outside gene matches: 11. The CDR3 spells CASSFELAGGLLEQYF. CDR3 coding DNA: TGTGCCAGCAGCTTCGAGCTAGCGGGGGGACTTTTGGAGCAGTACTTC.

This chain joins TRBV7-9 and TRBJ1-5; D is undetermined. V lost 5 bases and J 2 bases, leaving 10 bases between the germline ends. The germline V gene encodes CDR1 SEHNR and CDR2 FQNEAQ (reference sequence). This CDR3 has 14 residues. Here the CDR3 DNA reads TGTGCCAGCAGCCCTGCGGGAGGCAATCAGCCCCAGCATTTT. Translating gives CASSPAGGNQPQHF.

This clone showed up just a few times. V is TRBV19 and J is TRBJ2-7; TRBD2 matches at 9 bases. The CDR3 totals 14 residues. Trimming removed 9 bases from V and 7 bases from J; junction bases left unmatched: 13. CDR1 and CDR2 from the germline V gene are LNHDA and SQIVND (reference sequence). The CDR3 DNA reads TGTGCCAGCAGCTTGTCGGCGGGGGGGCGGGAGCAGTACTTC. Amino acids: CASSLSAGGREQYF.

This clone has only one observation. The CDR3 DNA reads TGTGCCAGCAGTTATCAGGGTTTCCCCTCCTACAATGAGCAGTTCTTC. This translates into CASSYQGFPSYNEQFF. V gene TRBV27 combines with J gene TRBJ2-1; D perhaps matches TRBD1 (5 bases). The CDR3 is 16 residues long. V dropped 4 bases and J dropped 0 bases, with 13 bases sitting between them. Per the germline V gene, CDR1 is MNHEY and CDR2 is SMNVEV (reference sequence).

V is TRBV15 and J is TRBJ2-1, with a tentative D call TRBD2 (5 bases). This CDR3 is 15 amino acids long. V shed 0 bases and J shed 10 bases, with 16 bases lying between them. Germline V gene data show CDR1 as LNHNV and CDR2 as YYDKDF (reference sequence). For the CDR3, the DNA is TGTGCCACCAGCAGAGAACTAGGGCAGGCCAAAGAGCAGTTCTTC. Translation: CATSRELGQAKEQFF.

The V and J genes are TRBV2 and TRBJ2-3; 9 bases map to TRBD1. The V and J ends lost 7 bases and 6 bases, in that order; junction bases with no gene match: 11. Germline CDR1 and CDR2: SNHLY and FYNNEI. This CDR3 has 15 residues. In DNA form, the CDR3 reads TGTGCCAGCACGACCGGGGGGACAGGGAGGGATACGCAGTATTTT. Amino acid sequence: CASTTGGTGRDTQYF.

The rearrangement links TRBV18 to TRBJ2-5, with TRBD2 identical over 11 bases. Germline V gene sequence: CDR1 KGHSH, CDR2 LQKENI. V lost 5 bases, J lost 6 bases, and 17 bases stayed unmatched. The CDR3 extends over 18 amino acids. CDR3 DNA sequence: TGTGCCAGCTCATCCACTCGAACTGTAGCGGGGGGGCTGCAGACCCAGTACTTC. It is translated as CASSSTRTVAGGLQTQYF.

CDR3: CASGSSAGLSEQFF. DNA for the CDR3: TGTGCCAGCGGATCGAGTGCGGGTCTAAGTGAGCAGTTCTTC. This sequence joins TRBV6-5 and TRBJ2-1, with D tentatively TRBD2 (5 bases). This CDR3 is 14 amino acids long. V lost 8 bases and J 9 bases, leaving 20 bases between the germline ends. Germline loops: CDR1 MNHEY, CDR2 SVGAGI.

This CDR3 reads CAWRLGPRREKLFF. The DNA for the CDR3 is TGTGCCTGGAGGCTCGGGCCCAGGAGGGAAAAACTGTTTTTT. The chain has TRBV30 and TRBJ1-4; D not resolved. The ends were cut back, 3 bases at V and 8 bases at J, with 16 bases in the middle. CDR1 is GTSNPN and CDR2 is SVGIG in the germline V gene (reference sequence). This CDR3 is built from 14 residues.

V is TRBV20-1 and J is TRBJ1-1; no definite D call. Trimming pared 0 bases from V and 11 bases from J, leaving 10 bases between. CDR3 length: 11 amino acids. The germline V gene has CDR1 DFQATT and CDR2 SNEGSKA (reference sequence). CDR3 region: CSARDAPIAFF. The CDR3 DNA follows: TGCAGTGCTAGAGACGCGCCGATTGCTTTCTTT.

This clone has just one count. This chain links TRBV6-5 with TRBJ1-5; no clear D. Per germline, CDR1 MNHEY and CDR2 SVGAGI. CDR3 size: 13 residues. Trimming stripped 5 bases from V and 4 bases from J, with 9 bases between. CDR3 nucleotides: TGTGCCAGCAGTGAATCAGGAAATCAGCCCCAGCATTTT. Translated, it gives CASSESGNQPQHF.

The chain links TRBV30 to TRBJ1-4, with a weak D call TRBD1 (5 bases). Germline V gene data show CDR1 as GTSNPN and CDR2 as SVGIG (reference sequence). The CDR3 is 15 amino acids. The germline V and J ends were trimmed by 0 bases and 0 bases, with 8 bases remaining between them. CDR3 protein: CAWSVGGTTNEKLFF. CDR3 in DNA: TGTGCCTGGAGTGTGGGGGGGACAACTAATGAAAAACTGTTTTTT.

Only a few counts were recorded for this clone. CDR3 DNA sequence: TGTGCCAGCAGCGTAGCTAGGGGGTTTTTTGGGGCCAACGTCCTGACTTTC. Amino acid sequence: CASSVARGFFGANVLTF. The V and J genes are TRBV9 and TRBJ2-6, with D maybe TRBD1 (6 bases). Trimming took off 0 bases at V and 3 bases at J, with 13 bases between the two ends. The CDR3 covers 17 residues. Germline V CDR1 and CDR2: SGDLS, YYNGEE.

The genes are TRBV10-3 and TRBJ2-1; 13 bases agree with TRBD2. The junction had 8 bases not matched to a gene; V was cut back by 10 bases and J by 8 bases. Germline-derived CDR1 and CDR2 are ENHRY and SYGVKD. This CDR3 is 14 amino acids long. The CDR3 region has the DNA TGTGCCAGCAGGCGACTAGCGGGGGGCGATGAGCAGTTCTTC. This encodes CASRRLAGGDEQFF.